This entry describes one T cell receptor (beta chain). The antigen is not known. This sample was taken from a study of T cell repertoires in cytomegalovirus infection. Across the study: CMV infection together with matching HLA type was indicated by public TCR beta signatures. Broader study findings: Ex vivo responses were dominated by HLA-C-restricted CMV-specific TCR beta clonotypes.

TCRdb ran MiXCR on the reads and lists one entry per CDR3 protein. The sample shows more than 150,000 distinct CDR3 sequences, roughly a sixth of them seen only once. CDR1 MNHGY and CDR2 SAAAGT come from the germline V gene. The CDR3 spans 13 residues. V lost 6 bases, J lost 10 bases, and 8 bases stayed unmatched. The source of this sequence is a human donor in good health (CMV status not recorded). Some clones in this sample may be carry-over from other donors' samples. This chain joins TRBV6-8 and TRBJ2-1, with TRBD2 matching over 8 bases. Sequenced: CD8+ T cells from PBMCs. This chain's CDR3 is CASSNGLAREQFF. For the CDR3, the DNA is TGTGCCAGCAGCAATGGACTAGCCCGGGAGCAGTTCTTC.